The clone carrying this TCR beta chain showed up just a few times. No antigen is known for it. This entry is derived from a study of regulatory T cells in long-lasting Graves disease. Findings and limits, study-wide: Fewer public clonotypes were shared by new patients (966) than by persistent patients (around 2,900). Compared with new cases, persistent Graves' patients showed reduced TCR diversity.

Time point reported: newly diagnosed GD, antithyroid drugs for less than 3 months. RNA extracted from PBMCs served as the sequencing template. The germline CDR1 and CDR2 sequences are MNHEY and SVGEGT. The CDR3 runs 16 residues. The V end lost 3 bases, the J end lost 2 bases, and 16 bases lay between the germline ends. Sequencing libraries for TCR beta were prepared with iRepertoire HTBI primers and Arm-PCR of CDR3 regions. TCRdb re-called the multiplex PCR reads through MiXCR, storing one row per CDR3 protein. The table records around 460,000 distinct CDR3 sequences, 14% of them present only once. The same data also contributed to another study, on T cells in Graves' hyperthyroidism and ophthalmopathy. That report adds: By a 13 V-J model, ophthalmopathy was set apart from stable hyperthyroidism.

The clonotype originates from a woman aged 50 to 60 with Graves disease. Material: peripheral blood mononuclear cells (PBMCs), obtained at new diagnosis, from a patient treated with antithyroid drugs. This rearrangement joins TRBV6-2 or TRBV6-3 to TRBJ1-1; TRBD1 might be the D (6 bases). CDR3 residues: CASSYRWGQGNTEAFF. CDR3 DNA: TGTGCCAGCAGTTATAGGTGGGGGCAGGGTAACACTGAAGCTTTCTTT.